This T cell receptor (beta chain) was identified during a study of T-cell memory formation after mild COVID-19. MiXCR, run by TCRdb on the 5' RACE reads, gives a single entry per CDR3 protein. The profile shows under 600,000 distinct CDR3 sequences, roughly 21% of them singletons. Germline-derived CDR1 and CDR2 are SGHNT and YENEEA. V lost 2 bases to trimming and J lost 5 bases, with 6 bases between them. The CDR3 has 12 residues. This clonotype showed up many times. This TCR was sampled from an adult woman who had mild COVID-19 (a few samples of this study predate the infection). Cell type and time point are not known. Sequencing was performed on PBMCs or a T cell subset sorted from them (not recorded which). This chain joins TRBV11-3 and TRBJ1-2; D uncertain. The CDR3 region has the DNA TGTGCCAGCAGCTTATCGGGTTATGGCTACACCTTC. Protein: CASSLSGYGYTF.